Here is one T cell receptor (beta chain) with its context. Its antigen remains unidentified. CD4+ cell separation produced CD45RA+ naive and CD45RA-negative memory subsets. Trimming left V 0 bases short and J 4 bases short, with 15 bases between. This CDR3 region has 16 residues. The germline V gene has CDR1 LNHNV and CDR2 YYDKDF (reference sequence). This sample was taken from a study of shared clonotypes between healthy human individuals. Background on the study: Three plates were used per donor for CD4 naive, three for CD4 memory, two for CD8 naive and one for CD8 memory. Study-level points and caveats: Clonotypes shared by all four sorted-subset donors had higher generation probabilities than non-shared clonotypes.

Researchers ran the assay at a deep level. Data came from immunoSEQ multiplex PCR; TCRdb stores just in-frame clones and leaves some out. The sample includes under 1,100,000 clones, around 76% of them seen just once. The sequence derives from a man between 18 and 35 years old in good health. The chain uses TRBV15 and TRBJ1-2; D unclear. Input material: memory CD4+ T cells sorted from blood. Documented subset: CD45RA-negative fraction. The CDR3 coding sequence is TGTGCCACCAGCAGAGAACGGTTAGGACTAAGCTATGGCTACACCTTC. Encoded protein: CATSRERLGLSYGYTF.